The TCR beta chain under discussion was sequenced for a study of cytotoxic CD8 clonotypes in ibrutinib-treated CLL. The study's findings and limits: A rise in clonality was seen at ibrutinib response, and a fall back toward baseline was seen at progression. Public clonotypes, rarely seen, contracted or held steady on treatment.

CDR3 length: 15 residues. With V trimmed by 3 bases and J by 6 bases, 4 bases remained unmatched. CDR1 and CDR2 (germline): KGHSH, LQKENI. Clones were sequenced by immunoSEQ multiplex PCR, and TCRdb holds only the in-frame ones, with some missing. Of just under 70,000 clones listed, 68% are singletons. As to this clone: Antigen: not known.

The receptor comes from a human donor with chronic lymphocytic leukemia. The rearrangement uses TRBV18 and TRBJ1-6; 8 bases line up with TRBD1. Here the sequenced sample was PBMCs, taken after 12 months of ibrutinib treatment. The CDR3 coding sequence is TGTGCCAGCTCACCCCTCGGACAGGGTAATTCACCCCTCCACTTT. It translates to CASSPLGQGNSPLHF.